Presented here are 29 T cell receptor beta chains from one specimen sequenced in a study of monozygotic twins with inflammatory bowel disease. TCRdb reprocessed the 5' RACE reads, keeping one entry per CDR3 protein, no DNA. This repertoire includes about 160,000 distinct CDR3 sequences. The source material was blood. The source of these receptors is a human donor with ulcerative colitis or Crohn's disease, or a healthy co-twin of an affected twin (not recorded which).

The chain links TRBV5-6 to TRBJ2-5; the TCRdb D gene call, TRBD1, has no DNA to confirm it. Germline V gene data show CDR1 as SGHDT and CDR2 as YYEEEE. CDR3 length equals 16 residues. The CDR3 is CASSSSGTGEQETQYF.

The chain couples TRBV11-1 to TRBJ1-6. Germline V lookup: CDR1 SGHAT, CDR2 FQDESV (reference sequence). The CDR3 extends over 18 amino acids. This CDR3 reads CASTLGPQQSSYNSPLHF.

The rearrangement joins TRBV5-1 to TRBJ1-2. The length of the CDR3 is 15 residues. CDR1 SGHRS and CDR2 YFSETQ come from the germline V gene. Here the CDR3 reads CASSLAGGGFYGYTF.

This sequence joins TRBV5-1 and TRBJ2-2; TCRdb returns TRBD2, unconfirmable since there is no DNA. Germline CDR1 reads SGHRS; CDR2 reads YFSETQ. This CDR3 region has 16 residues. The CDR3 spells CASSTTSGGITGELFF. The full variable domain, its missing parts supplied by reference TRBV5-1 and TRBJ2-2, is KAGVTQTPRYLIKTRGQQVTLSCSPISGHRSVSWYQQTPGQGLQFLFEYFSETQRNKGNFPGRFSGRQFSNSRSEMNVSTLELGDSALYLCASSTTSGGITGELFFGEGSRLTVL.

The chain employs TRBV27 and TRBJ1-1; TCRdb lists TRBD1, though no DNA is available to test this call. The germline gives CDR1 MNHEY, CDR2 SMNVEV (reference sequence). The CDR3 has 15 residues. The CDR3 is CASRPTFPGTTEAFF.

This chain uses TRBV7-8 with TRBJ2-1; TCRdb selects TRBD2, and the lack of DNA leaves this call unchecked. The CDR3 totals 13 residues. The germline V gene has CDR1 SGHVS and CDR2 FQNEAQ. The CDR3 loop is CASSLVGSDEQFF.

This clonotype is identified as medium-sized from frequency. This chain connects TRBV6-1 to TRBJ1-5. CDR3 length: 13 residues. CDR1 is MNHNS and CDR2 is SASEGT in the germline V gene. The CDR3 sequence is CASESHENQPQHF.

The rearrangement uses TRBV6-4 and TRBJ2-5; TCRdb names TRBD1, which stays unverified in the absence of DNA. Germline CDR1 reads MRHNA; CDR2 reads SNTAGT. This CDR3 region has 15 residues. The CDR3 spells CASSESRGGIETQYF.

The chain employs TRBV2 and TRBJ2-5; TCRdb picks TRBD1, but there is no DNA to check that call. The CDR3 has 13 residues. Germline CDR1 reads SNHLY; CDR2 reads FYNNEI. The CDR3 spells CASSPDRGETQYF.

The chain employs TRBV10-3 and TRBJ2-7; the TCRdb call, TRBD2, lacks DNA for checking. The germline V gene encodes CDR1 ENHRY and CDR2 SYGVKD. The CDR3 is 13 residues long. The CDR3 is CALIAGLTYEQYF.

The J gene is TRBJ2-7, the V gene TRBV7-3; the D call from TCRdb, TRBD2, cannot be confirmed without DNA. This CDR3 contains 16 residues. Germline CDR1 and CDR2: SGHTA and FQGTGA. The CDR3: CASSLSGTSGIYEQYF.

The chain combines TRBV12-3 or TRBV12-4 with TRBJ2-5. There are 12 residues in the CDR3. The CDR3 loop reads CASSFLQETQYF.

The chain joins TRBV5-5 to TRBJ1-4. Germline lookup yields CDR1 SGHKS and CDR2 YYEKEE (reference sequence). This CDR3 region has 15 residues. The CDR3 is CASSSYFGLNEKLFF.

This CDR3 is CSARTADRSYEQYF. V usage is TRBV29-1 and J usage is TRBJ2-7; absent DNA, TCRdb's TRBD1 call cannot be checked. The CDR3 spans 14 residues. Germline V gene data show CDR1 as SQVTM and CDR2 as ANQGSEA.

This chain joins TRBV6-1 and TRBJ2-1; no DNA is available, so the TRBD1 call from TCRdb remains unchecked. Germline CDR1 is MNHNS and CDR2 is SASEGT. The CDR3 runs to 15 residues. The CDR3 here is CASSATATGGNEQFF.

The V call is TRBV7-9, the J call TRBJ1-3. The CDR3 sequence is 15 residues long. Per the germline V gene, CDR1 is SEHNR and CDR2 is FQNEAQ (reference sequence). CDR3 amino acids: CASSFGRTEGNTIYF.

V usage is TRBV5-4 and J usage is TRBJ2-5; the TCRdb call, TRBD2, lacks DNA for checking. Germline values: CDR1 SGHNT, CDR2 YYREEE (reference sequence). This CDR3 comprises 14 residues. CDR3 sequence reads: CASNEGGGAETQYF.

V usage is TRBV20-1 and J usage is TRBJ2-2; there is no DNA to check the TCRdb D call of TRBD1. CDR1 is DFQATT and CDR2 is SNEGSKA in the germline V gene (reference sequence). The CDR3 runs 14 residues. The CDR3 reads CSAPGTANTGELFF.

V usage is TRBV12-3 or TRBV12-4 and J usage is TRBJ2-2; TCRdb proposes TRBD1, but this gene call is untestable without DNA. CDR3 size: 16 residues. The CDR3 sequence: CASSLETGLYTGELFF.

V and J are TRBV5-4 and TRBJ2-2; TCRdb's D gene call, TRBD1, goes unchecked for lack of DNA. CDR3 length: 16 amino acids. In germline, CDR1 is SGHNT, CDR2 YYREEE (reference sequence). CDR3 sequence reads: CASSSPGQGGGGELFF.

V gene TRBV3-1 combines with J gene TRBJ2-5. This CDR3 spans 18 amino acids. Germline V lookup: CDR1 LGHDT, CDR2 YNNKEL (reference sequence). The CDR3 is CASSQDLTPYPEQETQYF.

This chain uses TRBV5-6 with TRBJ1-2; TCRdb picks TRBD1, but there is no DNA to check that call. This CDR3 is 13 amino acids long. Germline V gives CDR1 SGHDT, CDR2 YYEEEE. CDR3 in amino acids: CASSLGGAHGYTF.

V gene TRBV5-1 combines with J gene TRBJ1-1; the D gene TCRdb calls, TRBD1, cannot be checked with no DNA. In germline, CDR1 is SGHRS, CDR2 YFSETQ. The CDR3 loop spans 14 amino acids. The CDR3 loop reads CASGGTGANTEAFF. Supplemented by reference TRBV5-1 and TRBJ1-1, the full variable domain reads KAGVTQTPRYLIKTRGQQVTLSCSPISGHRSVSWYQQTPGQGLQFLFEYFSETQRNKGNFPGRFSGRQFSNSRSEMNVSTLELGDSALYLCASGGTGANTEAFFGQGTRLTVV.

The chain carries TRBV29-1 and TRBJ2-7; the D call of TRBD1 rests on TCRdb alone, since no DNA is present to check it. Germline-derived CDR1 and CDR2 are SQVTM and ANQGSEA. This CDR3 region has 12 residues. The CDR3 loop reads CSVADRFYEQYF.

The rearrangement uses TRBV20-1 and TRBJ1-5; there is no DNA to check the TCRdb D call of TRBD1. CDR1 and CDR2 from the germline V gene are DFQATT and SNEGSKA (reference sequence). This CDR3 has 14 amino acids. The CDR3 protein is CSARDPTGDQPQHF.

CDR3 region: CTSSLKAGGNGELFF. The chain joins TRBV5-1 to TRBJ2-2; TCRdb names TRBD2, which stays unverified in the absence of DNA. CDR1 and CDR2 from the germline V gene are SGHRS and YFSETQ. The CDR3 spans 15 residues. Complete variable domain (other parts from reference TRBV5-1 and TRBJ2-2): KAGVTQTPRYLIKTRGQQVTLSCSPISGHRSVSWYQQTPGQGLQFLFEYFSETQRNKGNFPGRFSGRQFSNSRSEMNVSTLELGDSALYLCTSSLKAGGNGELFFGEGSRLTVL.

The chain has TRBV12-3 or TRBV12-4 and TRBJ1-5; the D call of TRBD1 rests on TCRdb alone, since no DNA is present to check it. The CDR3 extends over 12 amino acids. CDR3 in amino acids: CASSGQSQPQHF.

The chain carries TRBV5-6 and TRBJ2-1; TCRdb designates TRBD1, a call that cannot be tested without DNA. CDR1 SGHDT and CDR2 YYEEEE come from the germline V gene. CDR3 length: 14 residues. CDR3 sequence: CASILPGPYNEQFF.

This chain uses TRBV7-2 with TRBJ2-1. The germline V gene has CDR1 SGHTA and CDR2 FQGNSA. This CDR3 region has 14 residues. The CDR3 region is CASSFRRSYNEQFF.